The 26 T cell receptor beta chains below all came from one sample that was sequenced in a study of identical twins (dated by TCRdb to about 2016). Libraries were constructed by 5' RACE. The sequencer was an Illumina HiSeq 2000. TCRdb passed the public sequencing reads through fastp at Q25 and MiXCR, retaining productive beta sequences. Merged by CDR3 protein, the rows form single entries marked with the most common genes and DNA. For this sample there are hundreds of thousands of distinct CDR3 sequences; over 8% appear just once. Just over 5% of the sample comes from the top ten. Sequencing was carried out using memory (CD45RO+) T cells sorted from blood. In the paper's terms, the cell subset or site label means: CD45RO+ enriched T cells. These receptors were obtained from a young woman in good health.

This clonotype turned up a few times. The V gene is TRBV7-2, the J gene TRBJ1-5, with 8 bases fitting TRBD1. Trimming took 3 bases from V and 4 from J; bases not matched to a gene: 2. The length of the CDR3 is 14 residues. CDR1 is SGHTA, CDR2 FQGNSA, per germline. CDR3: CASSFTGGNQPQHF. DNA of the CDR3: TGTGCCAGCAGCTTTACAGGGGGAAATCAGCCCCAGCATTTT.

This clonotype showed up just a few times. V gene TRBV7-9 combines with J gene TRBJ1-4; no definite D call. Germline loops: CDR1 SEHNR, CDR2 FQNEAQ (reference sequence). The CDR3 is 14 amino acids. V lost 0 bases and J lost 7, with 9 bases in between. CDR3 sequence (DNA): TGTGCCAGCAGCTTAGCGGGGATCTCTGAAAAACTGTTTTTT. Translated, it gives CASSLAGISEKLFF.

This chain uses TRBV7-2 with TRBJ1-1; D is uncertain. The germline V and J ends were trimmed by 2 bases and 1 base, with 11 bases remaining between them. The CDR3 runs to 15 residues. Germline V lookup: CDR1 SGHTA, CDR2 FQGNSA. The CDR3 protein is CASSLKGGGNTEAFF. CDR3 in DNA: TGTGCCAGCAGCTTAAAGGGAGGTGGGAACACTGAAGCTTTCTTT.

The table lists this clonotype with a few counts. The chain has TRBV29-1 and TRBJ2-1, with D perhaps given as TRBD1 or TRBD2 (5 bases each). The length of the CDR3 is 12 residues. Per the germline V gene, CDR1 is SQVTM and CDR2 is ANQGSEA. V dropped 4 bases and J dropped 5 bases, with 9 bases sitting between them. CDR3: CSVGRDHNEQFF. The CDR3 nucleotides read TGCAGCGTTGGTCGGGACCACAATGAGCAGTTCTTC.

This clonotype was recorded many times. The chain joins TRBV27 to TRBJ1-6; possible D gene TRBD1, 5 bases. CDR1 is MNHEY and CDR2 is SMNVEV in the germline V gene (reference sequence). The germline V and J ends were trimmed by 2 bases and 11 bases, with 13 bases remaining between them. This CDR3 is 14 amino acids long. The CDR3 region has the DNA TGTGCCAGCAGTTTAGGACAACCTCCAACACCCCTCCACTTT. Protein: CASSLGQPPTPLHF.

This rearrangement joins TRBV20-1 to TRBJ2-7, with TRBD1 matching over 8 bases. Germline trimming cut 2 bases from V and 3 bases from J; bases unmatched to any gene: 12. The CDR3 is made up of 16 amino acids. From germline, CDR1 is DFQATT and CDR2 SNEGSKA (reference sequence). The CDR3 nucleotides read TGCAGTGCTAGACCAGCAGGGACAGGTTTATACTACGAGCAGTACTTC. This translates into CSARPAGTGLYYEQYF.

This clonotype has a handful of counts. The V call is TRBV5-1, the J call TRBJ2-2; D gene unclear. Germline CDR1 is SGHRS and CDR2 is YFSETQ. CDR3 length equals 14 residues. The ends were cut back, 0 bases at V and 7 bases at J, with 10 bases in the middle. CDR3 nucleotide sequence: TGCGCCAGCAGCTTGGCGTTCTCAAGCGGGGAGCTGTTTTTT. Residues: CASSLAFSSGELFF. Looking up the rest from reference TRBV5-1 and TRBJ2-2 gives the full variable domain: KAGVTQTPRYLIKTRGQQVTLSCSPISGHRSVSWYQQTPGQGLQFLFEYFSETQRNKGNFPGRFSGRQFSNSRSEMNVSTLELGDSALYLCASSLAFSSGELFFGEGSRLTVL.

The sample holds many counts of this clonotype. The chain's CDR3 is CATSDPGQSTDTQYF. CDR3 in DNA: TGTGCCACCAGTGACCCGGGACAAAGCACAGATACGCAGTATTTT. The V call is TRBV24-1, the J call TRBJ2-3, with D perhaps matching TRBD1 (6 bases). The CDR3 totals 15 residues. Germline V CDR1 and CDR2: KGHDR, SFDVKD. V gave up 4 bases and J gave up 0 bases, with 10 bases separating them.

This clonotype was counted only a few times. The V and J genes are TRBV7-2 and TRBJ2-5; 7 bases agree with TRBD2. V shed 5 bases, J shed 4 bases, and the junction held 10 bases outside the gene matches. CDR1 and CDR2 from the germline V gene are SGHTA and FQGNSA. The CDR3 is 15 amino acids. CDR3 loop: CASSKMGGEGETQYF. The CDR3 coding sequence is TGTGCCAGCAGCAAAATGGGGGGGGAAGGAGAGACCCAGTACTTC.

The rearrangement uses TRBV20-1 and TRBJ2-7; D assignment may be TRBD1 or TRBD2 (5 bases each). The germline V gene has CDR1 DFQATT and CDR2 SNEGSKA (reference sequence). The ends were cut back, 0 bases at V and 0 bases at J, with 12 bases in the middle. This CDR3 is built from 15 residues. CDR3 sequence: CSARDYTRGSYEQYF. The CDR3 coding sequence is TGCAGTGCTAGAGATTATACGAGGGGCTCCTACGAGCAGTACTTC.

This clonotype showed up many times. The chain is built from TRBV7-9 and TRBJ2-3; no clear D. Trimming shortened V by 4 bases and J by 5 bases, and 7 bases separated the two germline ends. Germline lookup yields CDR1 SEHNR and CDR2 FQNEAQ (reference sequence). The CDR3 is 12 amino acids. CDR3 in amino acids: CASSSQLDTQYF. The CDR3, as DNA: TGTGCCAGCAGCTCCCAGCTAGATACGCAGTATTTT.

The table lists this clonotype with a few counts. The V and J genes are TRBV5-4 and TRBJ2-1; no clear D. Deletions cut 6 bases from V and 7 bases from J, with 11 bases between. Germline V gene lookup returns CDR1 SGHNT and CDR2 YYREEE (reference sequence). This CDR3 is 12 amino acids long. The CDR3 protein is CASTTPDNEQFF. For the CDR3, the DNA is TGTGCCAGCACCACCCCCGATAATGAGCAGTTCTTC.

This clonotype was detected a few times. The CDR3 loop is CATSDSSGGRYNEQFF. CDR3 coding DNA: TGTGCCACCAGTGACTCAAGCGGGGGCCGCTACAATGAGCAGTTCTTC. The chain recombines TRBV24-1 with TRBJ2-1; TRBD2 agrees at 8 bases. This CDR3 region has 16 residues. Germline V CDR1 and CDR2: KGHDR, SFDVKD. V lost 4 bases, J lost 3 bases, and 7 bases stayed unmatched.

V gene TRBV6-1 combines with J gene TRBJ2-5, with D perhaps matching TRBD1 or TRBD2 (6 bases each). CDR1 and CDR2 (germline): MNHNS, SASEGT. The CDR3 has 19 amino acids. The ends were cut back, 6 bases at V and 4 bases at J, with 30 bases in the middle. CDR3 protein: CASRAAGGIGGSLRETQYF. The CDR3 nucleotides are TGTGCCAGCAGAGCCGCCGGGGGCATAGGAGGGAGTCTTAGAGAGACCCAGTACTTC.

This clonotype came up a few times. CDR3 sequence (DNA): TGTGCCAGCAGCTTGATCATGAACACTGAAGCTTTCTTT. Translated: CASSLIMNTEAFF. V is TRBV7-2 and J is TRBJ1-1; D is ambiguous. Germline loops: CDR1 SGHTA, CDR2 FQGNSA. V was shortened by 3 bases and J by 0 bases, with 5 bases between the two germline ends. There are 13 residues in the CDR3.

This chain connects TRBV6-5 to TRBJ2-1; 12 nucleotides match TRBD2. Trimming cost V 1 base and J 11 bases; bases outside gene matches: 9. Looked up from germline, CDR1 is MNHEY and CDR2 is SVGAGI. The CDR3 sequence is 16 residues long. As DNA, the CDR3 is TGTGCCAGCAGTTACTTTACTAGCGGGAGGTCGGTGAAGCAGTTCTTC. Encoded protein: CASSYFTSGRSVKQFF.

V gene TRBV11-3 combines with J gene TRBJ2-3; 9 nucleotides align to TRBD2. Germline V gene sequence: CDR1 SGHNT, CDR2 YENEEA. Trimming cost V 5 bases and J 4 bases; bases outside gene matches: 10. CDR3 length equals 16 residues. The CDR3 nucleotides read TGTGCCAGCAGCCCAAGGGCGGGGGGGCCTGCAGATACGCAGTATTTT. This sequence encodes CASSPRAGGPADTQYF.

This clonotype showed up just a few times. This chain uses TRBV20-1 with TRBJ2-3; TRBD2 matches at 7 bases. The junction had 8 bases not matched to a gene; V was cut back by 6 bases and J by 2 bases. CDR1 DFQATT and CDR2 SNEGSKA come from the germline V gene (reference sequence). The length of the CDR3 is 14 residues. The CDR3 loop reads CSAKRGDATDTQYF. CDR3 DNA sequence: TGCAGTGCAAAACGGGGGGACGCCACAGATACGCAGTATTTT.

The rearrangement joins TRBV9 to TRBJ2-7, with D unresolved. The V end was cut by 3 bases, the J end by 6 bases, with 13 bases between. Germline CDR1 reads SGDLS; CDR2 reads YYNGEE. CDR3 size: 13 residues. In DNA, the CDR3 is TGTGCCAGCAGCGGTAGAGGCGGTGGCGAGCAGTACTTC. This gives the protein CASSGRGGGEQYF.

This clonotype has ten or more counts. A junction end diverges from the germline sequence, so it may reflect a read error. The rearrangement links TRBV12-3 or TRBV12-4 to TRBJ2-1, with D hard to call. The CDR3 loop spans 13 amino acids. CDR3 DNA: TGTGCCAGCAGTTACGGATCCTTCAATGAGCAGTTCTTC. It yields the protein CASSYGSFNEQFF.

The J gene is TRBJ2-7, the V gene TRBV6-1; maybe TRBD1 (6 bases). Germline CDR1 and CDR2: MNHNS and SASEGT. This CDR3 comprises 14 residues. Deletions cut 6 bases from V and 4 bases from J, with 16 bases between. CDR3 in amino acids: CASSKTGFGYEQYF. CDR3 bases: TGTGCCAGCAGCAAGACAGGTTTTGGGTACGAGCAGTACTTC.

The table lists this clonotype with a few counts. The chain carries TRBV4-3 and TRBJ2-3; D possibly corresponds to TRBD2 (6 bases). The CDR3 loop spans 15 amino acids. CDR1 is LGHNA and CDR2 is YSLEER in the germline V gene. V lost 1 base, J lost 2 bases, and 10 bases lay in between. The CDR3 bases are TGCGCCAGCAGCCAAGGATGGGGGGACACAGATACGCAGTATTTT. The encoded protein is CASSQGWGDTDTQYF.

This clonotype was observed once. The rearrangement joins TRBV2 to TRBJ1-2; the D gene is possibly TRBD1 (6 bases). CDR1 is SNHLY and CDR2 is FYNNEI in the germline V gene. This CDR3 has 15 residues. Trimming cost V 3 bases and J 3 bases, with 14 bases left between them. The CDR3 sequence: CASSESGHPYYGYTF. CDR3 nucleotide sequence: TGTGCCAGCAGTGAGTCGGGACACCCGTACTATGGCTACACCTTC. The full variable domain, completed using reference TRBV2 and TRBJ1-2, is EPEVTQTPSHQVTQMGQEVILRCVPISNHLYFYWYRQILGQKVEFLVSFYNNEISEKSEIFDDQFSVERPDGSNFTLKIRSTKLEDSAMYFCASSESGHPYYGYTFGSGTRLTVV.

This chain links TRBV20-1 with TRBJ1-2; D gene ambiguous. This CDR3 has 11 residues. Germline V lookup: CDR1 DFQATT, CDR2 SNEGSKA (reference sequence). V shed 0 bases and J shed 8 bases, with 7 bases lying between them. CDR3 in DNA: TGCAGTGCTAGAGAAGGCTGGGGCTACACCTTC. Residues: CSAREGWGYTF.

This clonotype has a handful of counts. The chain joins TRBV9 to TRBJ2-4, with 7 bases fitting TRBD2. Germline-derived CDR1 and CDR2 are SGDLS and YYNGEE. The J segment lost 0 bases and the V segment lost 5 bases, leaving 8 bases of the junction unmatched. CDR3 size: 16 residues. CDR3 nucleotides: TGTGCCAGCAGTACACTAGCGTTCCTAGCCAAAAACATTCAGTACTTC. Its translation: CASSTLAFLAKNIQYF. Full variable domain (remainder filled in from reference TRBV9 and TRBJ2-4): DSGVTQTPKHLITATGQRVTLRCSPRSGDLSVYWYQQSLDQGLQFLIQYYNGEERAKGNILERFSAQQFPDLHSELNLSSLELGDSALYFCASSTLAFLAKNIQYFGAGTRLSVL.

This clonotype was seen only a few times. The rearrangement joins TRBV6-1 to TRBJ2-1; 8 positions match TRBD1. CDR1 and CDR2 from the germline V gene are MNHNS and SASEGT. CDR3 length: 13 residues. Unmatched junction bases numbered 6, after V lost 8 bases and J lost 6 bases. The CDR3 sequence: CASGQGRVNEQFF. CDR3 nucleotides: TGTGCCAGCGGACAGGGAAGAGTCAATGAGCAGTTCTTC.